Presented here are 13 T cell receptor beta chains from one specimen sequenced in a study of shared clonotypes between healthy human individuals. TCRdb's copy holds only in-frame clones and misses some; the assay was immunoSEQ multiplex PCR. The sample shows 450,000 to 500,000 clones, approximately 81% of them seen only once. Sequenced material: PBMCs. The receptors derive from a woman aged 35 to 49 in good health. Some clones in this sample may be carry-over from other donors' samples.

The chain has TRBV4-2 and TRBJ2-5; D is uncertain. The germline CDR1 and CDR2 sequences are LGHNA and YNFKEQ. Trimming stripped 3 bases from V and 4 bases from J, with 9 bases between. The CDR3 runs to 13 residues. The CDR3 DNA sequence: TGTGCCAGCAGCCAGCTCTTAACAGAGACCCAGTACTTC. Amino acids: CASSQLLTETQYF.

The V gene is TRBV7-3, the J gene TRBJ1-1, with D perhaps matching TRBD1 (5 bases). Trimming took off 4 bases at V and 3 bases at J, with 21 bases between the two ends. This CDR3 spans 17 amino acids. From germline, CDR1 is SGHTA and CDR2 FQGTGA. The CDR3 sequence: CASSSDKYFPGDTEAFF. In DNA form, the CDR3 reads TGTGCCAGCAGCTCCGATAAGTATTTCCCGGGGGACACTGAAGCTTTCTTT.

This chain uses TRBV7-3 with TRBJ2-1; 11 bases fit TRBD2. The germline V gene has CDR1 SGHTA and CDR2 FQGTGA. The CDR3 loop spans 19 amino acids. V shed 2 bases and J 3 bases; nucleotides not matched to a gene: 12. The CDR3 coding sequence is TGTGCCAGCAGCTTATCGGGACTAGCGGACTCTATCGGCTACAATGAGCAGTTCTTC. Protein sequence: CASSLSGLADSIGYNEQFF. Looking up the rest from reference TRBV7-3 and TRBJ2-1 gives the full variable domain: GAGVSQTPSNKVTEKGKYVELRCDPISGHTALYWYRQSLGQGPEFLIYFQGTGAADDSGLPNDRFFAVRPEGSVSTLKIQRTERGDSAVYLCASSLSGLADSIGYNEQFFGPGTRLTVL.

This clone was seen a few times. The V and J genes are TRBV28 and TRBJ1-5, with a possible D match to TRBD1 (5 bases). The CDR3 loop spans 16 amino acids. Trimming left V 0 bases short and J 0 bases short, with 9 bases between. Germline loops: CDR1 MDHEN, CDR2 SYDVKM. The CDR3 coding sequence is TGTGCCAGCAGTTTATGGGTGGACACTAGCAATCAGCCCCAGCATTTT. It encodes CASSLWVDTSNQPQHF. The variable domain in full, completed from reference TRBV28 and TRBJ1-5, reads DVKVTQSSRYLVKRTGEKVFLECVQDMDHENMFWYRQDPGLGLRLIYFSYDVKMKEKGDIPEGYSVSREKKERFSLILESASTNQTSMYLCASSLWVDTSNQPQHFGDGTRLSIL.

The chain couples TRBV4-1 to TRBJ2-7; perhaps TRBD1 as D (5 bases). The CDR3 loop spans 15 amino acids. Germline CDR1 reads MGHRA; CDR2 reads YSYEKL. V was shortened by 4 bases and J by 2 bases, with 15 bases between the two germline ends. The CDR3 sequence is CASSLEPRVAYEQYF. Here the CDR3 DNA reads TGCGCCAGCAGCCTCGAACCCAGGGTTGCCTACGAGCAGTACTTC.

Only one count was recorded for this clone. This chain joins TRBV28 and TRBJ1-2, with a tentative D call TRBD1 (5 bases). Germline CDR1 reads MDHEN; CDR2 reads SYDVKM. This CDR3 spans 13 amino acids. Trimming pared 2 bases from V and 4 bases from J, leaving 8 bases between. CDR3 nucleotide sequence: TGTGCCAGCAGTTTAGGGGGAACCTATGGCTACACCTTC. It encodes CASSLGGTYGYTF.

J is TRBJ1-1 and V is TRBV7-9, with TRBD1 as a possible D gene (6 bases). Germline V gene sequence: CDR1 SEHNR, CDR2 FQNEAQ (reference sequence). The V gene lost 5 bases and the J gene lost 6 bases, with 13 bases spanning the gap. This CDR3 has 13 amino acids. The CDR3 nucleotides are TGTGCCAGCAGCACCACAGGGTACGCTGAAGCTTTCTTT. Amino acids: CASSTTGYAEAFF.

V usage is TRBV9 and J usage is TRBJ2-5; 7 nucleotides line up with TRBD1. With V trimmed by 6 bases and J by 5 bases, 7 bases remained unmatched. CDR3 size: 13 residues. CDR1 is SGDLS, CDR2 YYNGEE, per germline. The CDR3 DNA sequence: TGTGCCAGCAACAGACAGGGTTGGGAGACCCAGTACTTC. This sequence encodes CASNRQGWETQYF.

This rearrangement joins TRBV19 to TRBJ2-5; D is perhaps TRBD1 or TRBD2 (6 bases each). The V end was cut by 5 bases, the J end by 5 bases, with 15 bases between. Germline CDR1 LNHDA, CDR2 SQIVND (reference sequence). This CDR3 is built from 14 residues. In DNA, the CDR3 is TGTGCCAGTAGTGTCCGGGGGCAGTGGGAGACCCAGTACTTC. Translating it yields CASSVRGQWETQYF.

The rearrangement links TRBV7-9 to TRBJ2-1, with D uncertain. This CDR3 contains 12 residues. V lost 1 base to trimming and J lost 9 bases, with 7 bases between them. Germline assignment: CDR1 SEHNR and CDR2 FQNEAQ (reference sequence). This CDR3 is CASSLGSTEQFF. In DNA, the CDR3 is TGTGCCAGCAGCTTAGGGTCCACTGAGCAGTTCTTC.

The gene calls are TRBV5-1 and TRBJ2-1; possible D gene TRBD2, 5 bases. The CDR3 runs to 12 residues. The germline V gene encodes CDR1 SGHRS and CDR2 YFSETQ. V lost 5 bases to trimming and J lost 2 bases, with 5 bases between them. The CDR3, as DNA: TGCGCCAGCAGACTAGCCTACAATGAGCAGTTCTTC. Protein: CASRLAYNEQFF.

This clone appeared a few times. The rearrangement links TRBV6-1 to TRBJ1-1; no reliable D call. V lost 6 bases and J lost 1, with 9 bases in between. Germline V CDR1 and CDR2: MNHNS, SASEGT. This CDR3 has 13 residues. The CDR3 reads CASSQTANTEAFF. CDR3 DNA sequence: TGTGCCAGCAGCCAGACGGCGAACACTGAAGCTTTCTTT.

This clone was recorded at least ten times. J is TRBJ1-5 and V is TRBV10-3, with D uncertain. The V and J ends lost 3 bases and 6 bases respectively, with 12 bases between them. The CDR3 spans 14 residues. Germline CDR1 ENHRY, CDR2 SYGVKD. The CDR3 coding sequence is TGTGCCATCAGTGAAGGGCAGGAGAGTCAGCCCCAGCATTTT. It is translated as CAISEGQESQPQHF.